The T cell receptor (beta chain) described here comes from a study of cytomegalovirus exposure and HLA in healthy donors. General observations from the study: When analyzed later, the rates of TCR association showed variation by HLA locus, with DRB1 the most and HLA-C the fewest. An apparent linkage of common viral pathogens to several of the most significant clusters emerged in a later analysis.

PCR amplification relied on 60 Vbeta primers (plus 13 Jbeta primers). Libraries were prepared by immunoSEQ multiplex PCR; TCRdb keeps only in-frame clonotypes and omits some of them. This table has approximately 110,000 clones, around 78% appearing once. The CDR3 covers 15 residues. Germline CDR1 reads MDHEN; CDR2 reads SYDVKM. V gave up 10 bases and J gave up 7 bases; unmatched junction bases: 11. As to this clone: The target antigen is unknown.

The specimen was PBMCs. This receptor was identified in a man aged 55 to 70 in good health and CMV-seropositive. The chain links TRBV28 to TRBJ1-6, with 9 bases aligning to TRBD1. The CDR3 nucleotides are TGTGCCACCGACCTACAGGGGGCGCGAAATTCACCCCTCCACTTT. Translation: CATDLQGARNSPLHF.